The following is a T cell receptor (beta chain) sequence with its context. The antigen remains undetermined. Just one base apart from a much larger clone, this may be a read error. This sample stems from a study of identical twins. Study conclusions and caveats: Because invariant MAIT and iNKT cells could be present, zero-insertion analyses could be partly confounded. Out-of-frame alpha sequences common to twins exhibited an excess of low generation probability. Cord blood beta clonotypes that were abundant carried fewer insertions, and memory repertoires showed no such trend. In drawing conclusions, the study used cross-sectional statistical analysis and did not follow the same donors.

Germline loops: CDR1 SNHLY, CDR2 FYNNEI. The CDR3 spans 14 residues. TCRdb recomputed calls from the 5' RACE reads with MiXCR, one row per CDR3 protein. The sample shows 1.5 million to 2 million distinct CDR3 sequences, roughly 35% of them seen only once. The clonotype was recovered from a newborn girl in good health. The sample taken for sequencing was cord blood. The chain links TRBV2 to TRBJ2-7, with D uncertain. The CDR3 DNA follows: TGTGCCAGCCGTAGGACCGAAAGCTCCCACGAGCAGTACTTC. Its protein is CASRRTESSHEQYF.